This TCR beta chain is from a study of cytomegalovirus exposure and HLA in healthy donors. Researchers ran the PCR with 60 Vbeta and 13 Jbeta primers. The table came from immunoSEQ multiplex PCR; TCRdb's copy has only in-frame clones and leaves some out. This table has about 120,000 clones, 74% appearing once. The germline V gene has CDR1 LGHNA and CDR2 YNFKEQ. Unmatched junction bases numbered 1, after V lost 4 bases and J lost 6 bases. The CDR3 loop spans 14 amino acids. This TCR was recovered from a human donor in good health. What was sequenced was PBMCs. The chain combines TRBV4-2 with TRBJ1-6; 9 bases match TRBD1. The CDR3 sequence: CASSLDRGNSPLHF. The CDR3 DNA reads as TGTGCCAGCAGCCTGGACAGGGGTAATTCACCCCTCCACTTT.